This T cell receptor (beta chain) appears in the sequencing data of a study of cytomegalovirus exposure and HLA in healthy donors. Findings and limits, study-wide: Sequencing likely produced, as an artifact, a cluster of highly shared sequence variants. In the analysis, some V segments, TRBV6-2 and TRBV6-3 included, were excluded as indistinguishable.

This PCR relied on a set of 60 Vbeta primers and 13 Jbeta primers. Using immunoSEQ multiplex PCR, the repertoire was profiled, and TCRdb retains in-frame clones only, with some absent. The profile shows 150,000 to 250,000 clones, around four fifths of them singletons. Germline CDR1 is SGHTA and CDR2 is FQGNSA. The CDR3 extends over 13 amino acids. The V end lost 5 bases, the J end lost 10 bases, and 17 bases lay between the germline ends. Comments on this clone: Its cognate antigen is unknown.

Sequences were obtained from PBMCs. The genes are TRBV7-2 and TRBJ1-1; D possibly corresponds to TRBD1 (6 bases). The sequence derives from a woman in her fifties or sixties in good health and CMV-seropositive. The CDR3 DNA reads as TGTGCCAGCAGCCCCCGACAGGTTGGTGGAGCTTTCTTT. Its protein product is CASSPRQVGGAFF.